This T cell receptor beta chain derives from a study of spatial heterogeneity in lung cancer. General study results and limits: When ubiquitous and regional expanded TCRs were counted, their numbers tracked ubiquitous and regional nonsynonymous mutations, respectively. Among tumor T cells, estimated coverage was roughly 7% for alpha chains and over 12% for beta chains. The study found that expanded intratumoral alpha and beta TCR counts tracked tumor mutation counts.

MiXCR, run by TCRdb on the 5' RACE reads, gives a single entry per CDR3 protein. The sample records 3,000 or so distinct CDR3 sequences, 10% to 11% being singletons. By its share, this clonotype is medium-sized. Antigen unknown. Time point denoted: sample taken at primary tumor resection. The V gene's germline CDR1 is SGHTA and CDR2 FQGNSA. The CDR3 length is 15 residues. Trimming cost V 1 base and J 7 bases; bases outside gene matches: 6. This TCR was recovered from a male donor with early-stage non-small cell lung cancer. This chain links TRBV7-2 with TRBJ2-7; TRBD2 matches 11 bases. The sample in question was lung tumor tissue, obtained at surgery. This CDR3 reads CASSLGASGRLEQYF. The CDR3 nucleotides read TGTGCCAGCAGCTTAGGGGCTAGCGGGAGGCTTGAGCAGTACTTC.